The 9 T cell receptor beta chains listed next were all sequenced from one sample in a study of neurological immune-mediated disorders. TCRdb independently ran MiXCR on the 5' RACE reads; one entry per CDR3 protein. The table has under 70,000 distinct CDR3 sequences, less than 5.5% seen once. Sequences were obtained from PBMCs. These receptors were collected from a woman aged 30 to 39 with multiple sclerosis.

V usage is TRBV7-8 and J usage is TRBJ1-5; possibly TRBD1 for D (6 bases). This CDR3 has 15 amino acids. In germline, CDR1 is SGHVS, CDR2 FQNEAQ. The V end was cut by 5 bases, the J end by 2 bases, with 13 bases between. CDR3 nucleotides: TGTGCCAGCAGCCACCACAGGGAGGGCAATCAGCCCCAGCATTTT. This gives the protein CASSHHREGNQPQHF.

This clonotype was seen at least ten times. The genes are TRBV20-1 and TRBJ2-1; TRBD1 matches 8 bases. The V gene end was trimmed by 0 bases and the J gene end by 5 bases; junction bases not matched to a gene: 6. The CDR3 is 15 amino acids. The germline V gene encodes CDR1 DFQATT and CDR2 SNEGSKA (reference sequence). The CDR3 sequence: CSARDVRGPNNEQFF. For the CDR3, the DNA is TGCAGTGCTAGAGATGTCAGGGGGCCAAACAATGAGCAGTTCTTC.

This clonotype has more than one count but fewer than ten. The J gene is TRBJ2-5, the V gene TRBV7-9; either TRBD1 or TRBD2 may fit D (6 bases each). V dropped 5 bases and J dropped 4 bases, with 20 bases sitting between them. This CDR3 has 16 residues. From germline, CDR1 is SEHNR and CDR2 FQNEAQ (reference sequence). In nucleotides, the CDR3 is TGTGCCAGCAGCCCCTGGTTGGGGGGCTTAGGAGAGACCCAGTACTTC. Protein product: CASSPWLGGLGETQYF.

This clonotype was counted many times. The rearrangement links TRBV6-6 to TRBJ2-2, with D tentatively TRBD1 or TRBD2 (6 bases each). There are 16 residues in the CDR3. From germline, CDR1 is MNHNY and CDR2 SVGAGI (reference sequence). V shed 5 bases and J shed 6 bases, with 19 bases lying between them. The CDR3 region has the DNA TGTGCCAGCAGTAACCAGGGGTTCGGGGGATCCGGGGAGCTGTTTTTT. Amino acids: CASSNQGFGGSGELFF.

This sequence joins TRBV9 and TRBJ2-3; 8 bases are a match to TRBD1. This CDR3 has 17 amino acids. Losses at the gene ends were 0 bases for V and 1 base for J; bases not matched to a gene: 7. The V gene's germline CDR1 is SGDLS and CDR2 YYNGEE. The CDR3 DNA is TGTGCCAGCAGCGTAGGGGTCTCCAGGGGGCGCACAGATACGCAGTATTTT. Translating it yields CASSVGVSRGRTDTQYF.

This clonotype occurred many times. This rearrangement joins TRBV20-1 to TRBJ2-7; D perhaps matches TRBD2 (5 bases). Per the germline V gene, CDR1 is DFQATT and CDR2 is SNEGSKA (reference sequence). CDR3 length equals 12 residues. The V end lost 7 bases, the J end lost 6 bases, and 16 bases lay between the germline ends. The CDR3 bases are TGCAGTGTGGACTCGGGGAATGCCGAGCAGTACTTC. It encodes CSVDSGNAEQYF.

This clonotype was seen repeatedly, ten times or more. The chain is built from TRBV5-1 and TRBJ2-7, with TRBD1 matching 10 bases. In germline, CDR1 is SGHRS, CDR2 YFSETQ. V lost 0 bases to trimming and J lost 6 bases; unmatched junction nucleotides: 0. This CDR3 is 13 amino acids long. CDR3 nucleotide sequence: TGCGCCAGCAGCTTGGGGGACAGGGGCGAGCAGTACTTC. Translated: CASSLGDRGEQYF.

In this sample, this clonotype turned up many times. CDR3 loop: CSVGGTTGANVLTF. Written as DNA, the CDR3 is TGCAGCGTTGGGGGTACTACTGGGGCCAACGTCCTGACTTTC. The V gene is TRBV29-1, the J gene TRBJ2-6; D remains ambiguous. CDR3 length: 14 amino acids. Trimming left V 4 bases short and J 2 bases short, with 9 bases between. Germline CDR1 reads SQVTM; CDR2 reads ANQGSEA.

This clonotype was seen repeatedly, ten times or more. The J gene is TRBJ2-5, the V gene TRBV20-1, with D perhaps assigned TRBD1 or TRBD2 (6 bases each). V was clipped by 2 bases and J by 5 bases, with 15 bases between them. Germline values: CDR1 DFQATT, CDR2 SNEGSKA (reference sequence). This CDR3 spans 14 amino acids. CDR3: CSARCGGLWETQYF. The CDR3, as DNA: TGCAGTGCTAGATGTGGGGGGCTCTGGGAGACCCAGTACTTC.